This T cell receptor beta chain was recorded in a study of human T cells and chemical hapten exposure. Study summary: Donors were sensitized with 2% DPC on the upper inner arm. The study's findings and limits: TCRs at high frequency, those above 1 in 1000, did not change with DPC sensitization.

Germline CDR1 SQVTM, CDR2 ANQGSEA. This CDR3 has 14 residues. The V end was cut by 3 bases, the J end by 0 bases, with 11 bases between. This clonotype was found many times. Its matching antigen is unknown. Each cDNA molecule in the library carried unique molecular identifiers. TCRdb independently ran MiXCR on the RACE reads; one entry per CDR3 protein. The data hold 350,000 to 400,000 distinct CDR3 sequences, with 4.5% to 5.5% observed a single time. The sample's time point: pre-sensitization, week 0. Treatment denoted: therapeutic diphenylcyclopropenone sensitization with weekly scalp DPC. This TCR came from a woman between 45 and 60 years old with alopecia areata. Some clones in this sample may be carry-over from other donors' samples. This chain joins TRBV29-1 and TRBJ1-2; unclear D gene. The material was whole blood, obtained in connection with sensitization to the hapten diphenylcyclopropenone (DPC). The CDR3, as DNA: TGCAGCGTTGATTCAGTGACCCCTAACTATGGCTACACCTTC. Translated: CSVDSVTPNYGYTF.